The 21 T cell receptor beta chains below all came from one sample that was sequenced in a study of shared clonotypes between healthy human individuals. The data were produced by immunoSEQ multiplex PCR, yet TCRdb's version contains in-frame clones alone and is incomplete. The data contain about 2 million clones, 90% to 95% of them seen just once; the ten biggest clones take up 0.1% to 0.15%. Material for sequencing was naive CD4+ T cells sorted from blood. Subset meaning: CD45RA+ positively selected. The receptors shown here come from a man between 18 and 29 years old in good health.

The chain has TRBV28 and TRBJ2-1; D remains ambiguous. Germline V lookup: CDR1 MDHEN, CDR2 SYDVKM. The CDR3 is 14 residues long. Trimming removed 6 bases from V and 2 bases from J, with 11 bases in between. The CDR3 nucleotides are TGTGCCAGCAGCCTCCGCACCCCCTACAATGAGCAGTTCTTC. As protein: CASSLRTPYNEQFF.

The V gene is TRBV30, the J gene TRBJ1-3; D remains ambiguous. This CDR3 comprises 15 residues. Germline CDR1 GTSNPN, CDR2 SVGIG (reference sequence). The germline V and J ends were trimmed by 3 bases and 2 bases, with 14 bases remaining between them. CDR3 coding DNA: TGTGCCTGGAGCCTCGGGCCGAATGCTGGAAACACCATATATTTT. It encodes CAWSLGPNAGNTIYF.

The DNA for the CDR3 is TGTGCCAGCAGCTTAGTTAACCCAATAGACTGGGTGAACACTGAAGCTTTCTTT. Translating gives CASSLVNPIDWVNTEAFF. The gene calls are TRBV7-9 and TRBJ1-1; D ambiguous. This CDR3 region has 18 residues. Germline lookup yields CDR1 SEHNR and CDR2 FQNEAQ (reference sequence). The germline V and J ends were trimmed by 1 base and 0 bases, with 18 bases remaining between them.

This sequence joins TRBV11-1 and TRBJ1-5; perhaps TRBD1 as D (5 bases). CDR1 is SGHAT, CDR2 FQDESV, per germline (reference sequence). The CDR3 length is 14 residues. V was trimmed by 3 bases and J by 6 bases, leaving 12 bases between them. As DNA, the CDR3 is TGTGCCAGCAGCTTGGACACGCAAGGTCAGCCCCAGCATTTT. Residues: CASSLDTQGQPQHF.

The CDR3 region is CASTLNTDTQYF. The DNA of the CDR3 is TGTGCCAGCACTTTAAACACAGATACGCAGTATTTT. This chain connects TRBV6-1 to TRBJ2-3, with D hard to call. Trimming left V 7 bases short and J 2 bases short, with 7 bases between. The CDR3 covers 12 residues. Germline V gene sequence: CDR1 MNHNS, CDR2 SASEGT.

This chain connects TRBV6-5 to TRBJ2-5; D is uncertain. The ends were cut back, 0 bases at V and 7 bases at J, with 9 bases in the middle. Germline V gene lookup returns CDR1 MNHEY and CDR2 SVGAGI. This CDR3 has 13 amino acids. The CDR3 region is CASSYSILGTQYF. The CDR3 nucleotides read TGTGCCAGCAGTTACTCGATCCTCGGGACCCAGTACTTC.

V usage is TRBV10-2 and J usage is TRBJ2-2, with D possibly TRBD2 on 6 matching bases. This CDR3 has 14 amino acids. Germline V CDR1 and CDR2: WSHSY, SAAADI. V lost 4 bases to trimming and J lost 3 bases, with 9 bases between them. CDR3 in amino acids: CASSVAGHTGELFF. CDR3 DNA: TGCGCCAGCAGTGTTGCGGGACACACCGGGGAGCTGTTTTTT.

The chain is built from TRBV5-1 and TRBJ2-7; tentatively, D is TRBD1 (5 bases). The CDR3 is made up of 14 amino acids. CDR1 SGHRS and CDR2 YFSETQ come from the germline V gene. Deletions cut 1 base from V and 3 bases from J, with 11 bases between. The CDR3: CASSLRGIGYEQYF. The DNA of the CDR3 is TGCGCCAGCAGCTTGAGGGGAATCGGCTACGAGCAGTACTTC.

The chain has TRBV7-9 and TRBJ1-3; D is ambiguous. The germline V gene has CDR1 SEHNR and CDR2 FQNEAQ (reference sequence). V was pared by 10 bases and J by 2 bases, with 15 bases between. The CDR3 covers 14 residues. The CDR3: CAIQAAHPGNTIYF. DNA for the CDR3: TGTGCCATCCAGGCGGCTCACCCTGGAAACACCATATATTTT. The entire variable domain, with the rest obtained from reference TRBV7-9 and TRBJ1-3, is as follows: DTGVSQNPRHKITKRGQNVTFRCDPISEHNRLYWYRQTLGQGPEFLTYFQNEAQLEKSRLLSDRFSAERPKGSFSTLEIQRTEQGDSAMYLCAIQAAHPGNTIYFGEGSWLTVV.

Concerning this clone: This sample also contains other DNA sequences that code for the same CDR3. V gene TRBV19 combines with J gene TRBJ1-2; 9 nucleotides agree with TRBD1. The CDR3 length is 13 residues. Germline V lookup: CDR1 LNHDA, CDR2 SQIVND (reference sequence). Trimming at V came to 3 bases and at J to 8 bases, leaving 4 bases not matched to a gene. The CDR3: CASSIGTGNGYTF. The DNA for the CDR3 is TGTGCCAGTAGTATCGGGACAGGGAACGGCTACACCTTC.

The CDR3 coding sequence is TGTGCCAGCAGTTCGGCAGGTGTTAATGAAAAACTGTTTTTT. Protein sequence: CASSSAGVNEKLFF. V usage is TRBV28 and J usage is TRBJ1-4; D is uncertain. V lost 4 bases and J lost 4, with 10 bases in between. CDR1 is MDHEN, CDR2 SYDVKM, per germline. The CDR3 is 14 residues long.

The chain couples TRBV7-9 to TRBJ1-3, with TRBD1 matching over 8 bases. CDR3 length: 16 amino acids. Germline trimming cut 5 bases from V and 0 bases from J; bases unmatched to any gene: 6. Germline CDR1 is SEHNR and CDR2 is FQNEAQ (reference sequence). In DNA, the CDR3 is TGTGCCAGCAGCATCGGACAGGGCTTCTCTGGAAACACCATATATTTT. Its protein product is CASSIGQGFSGNTIYF.

The V and J genes are TRBV30 and TRBJ1-2, with D perhaps matching TRBD1 (6 bases). This CDR3 has 18 residues. CDR1 is GTSNPN, CDR2 SVGIG, per germline (reference sequence). V was cut by 0 bases and J by 6 bases, with 26 bases left in between. The CDR3 loop reads CAWSVDRLLHFTRDGYTF. The CDR3, as DNA: TGTGCCTGGAGTGTAGACAGGCTTCTTCATTTTACTAGGGATGGCTACACCTTC.

The rearrangement uses TRBV19 and TRBJ1-6, with 9 bases that match TRBD1. CDR3 size: 12 residues. The V gene's germline CDR1 is LNHDA and CDR2 SQIVND (reference sequence). The J segment lost 10 bases and the V segment lost 9 bases, leaving 4 bases of the junction unmatched. CDR3 DNA: TGTGCCAGCCGGGACAGGGTATCACCCCTCCACTTT. Protein product: CASRDRVSPLHF.

This rearrangement joins TRBV5-4 to TRBJ1-6, with D perhaps matching TRBD1 (5 bases). The V end lost 4 bases, the J end lost 1 base, and 21 bases lay between the germline ends. CDR1 SGHNT and CDR2 YYREEE come from the germline V gene (reference sequence). The CDR3 sequence is 19 residues long. The CDR3 reads CASSPWGSAGGSYNSPLHF. The CDR3 DNA is TGTGCCAGCAGCCCCTGGGGGTCCGCCGGGGGGTCCTATAATTCACCCCTCCACTTT.

The rearrangement uses TRBV4-1 and TRBJ2-3, with 9 positions matching TRBD2. The CDR3 extends over 15 amino acids. Germline V gives CDR1 MGHRA, CDR2 YSYEKL. Losses at the gene ends were 1 base for V and 6 bases for J; bases not matched to a gene: 5. CDR3 sequence (DNA): TGCGCCAGCAGCCAAGTAGAGCTAGCGGGGGATACGCAGTATTTT. Protein product: CASSQVELAGDTQYF.

Comments on this clone: The identical CDR3 is also encoded by other nucleotide sequences in the sample. V gene TRBV28 combines with J gene TRBJ1-2; D ambiguous. Germline values: CDR1 MDHEN, CDR2 SYDVKM. CDR3 length: 13 residues. V dropped 3 bases and J dropped 2 bases, with 7 bases sitting between them. The chain's CDR3 is CASSLRTNYGYTF. In nucleotides, the CDR3 is TGTGCCAGCAGTTTGCGGACCAACTATGGCTACACCTTC.

V is TRBV4-1 and J is TRBJ1-5, with 7 bases lining up with TRBD1. Germline V gives CDR1 MGHRA, CDR2 YSYEKL. J was trimmed by 0 bases and V by 0 bases; bases with no gene match: 2. The CDR3 is 16 amino acids. The CDR3 DNA follows: TGCGCCAGCAGCCAAGACTCAGGGGGTAGCAATCAGCCCCAGCATTTT. Amino acid sequence: CASSQDSGGSNQPQHF.

Comments on this clone: It may be a read error: a sequence one base away is much more abundant. The chain combines TRBV18 with TRBJ1-2, with a tentative D call TRBD1 (5 bases). Germline values: CDR1 KGHSH, CDR2 LQKENI. The CDR3 totals 14 residues. CDR3 sequence reads: CASSIGRGLYGNTF. The DNA for the CDR3 is TGTGCCAGCTCAATTGGACGGGGACTCTATGGCAACACCTTC. Filled out from reference TRBV18 and TRBJ1-2, the complete variable domain reads NAGVMQNPRHLVRRRGQEARLRCSPMKGHSHVYWYRQLPEEGLKFMVYLQKENIIDESGMPKERFSAEFPKEGPSILRIQQVVRGDSAAYFCASSIGRGLYGNTFGSGTRLTVV.

Concerning this clone itself: The sample has other DNA sequences that encode this CDR3 too. The chain joins TRBV5-1 to TRBJ2-3; 8 bases are a match to TRBD1. Germline V gives CDR1 SGHRS, CDR2 YFSETQ. The CDR3 contains 14 residues. V lost 3 bases, J lost 4 bases, and 4 bases stayed unmatched. DNA of the CDR3: TGCGCCAGCAGCTCAGGGACAGGTGCAGATACGCAGTATTTT. This codes for CASSSGTGADTQYF.

This clone was seen a handful of times. V gene TRBV6-1 combines with J gene TRBJ1-6; the match to TRBD1 covers 7 bases. Looked up from germline, CDR1 is MNHNS and CDR2 is SASEGT. The CDR3 consists of 15 residues. The J segment lost 10 bases and the V segment lost 5 bases, leaving 11 bases of the junction unmatched. This CDR3 reads CASSLPNRGGSPLHF. The CDR3 region has the DNA TGTGCCAGCAGTCTCCCCAACAGGGGCGGATCACCCCTCCACTTT.